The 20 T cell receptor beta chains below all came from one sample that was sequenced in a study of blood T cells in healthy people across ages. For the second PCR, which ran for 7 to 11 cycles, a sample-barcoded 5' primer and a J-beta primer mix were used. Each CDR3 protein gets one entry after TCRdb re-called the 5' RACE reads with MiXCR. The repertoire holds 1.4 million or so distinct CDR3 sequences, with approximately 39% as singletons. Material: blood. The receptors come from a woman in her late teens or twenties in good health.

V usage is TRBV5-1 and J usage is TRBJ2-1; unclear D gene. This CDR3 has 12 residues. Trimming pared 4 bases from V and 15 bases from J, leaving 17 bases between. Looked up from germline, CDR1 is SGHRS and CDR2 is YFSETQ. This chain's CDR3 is CASSRELGVRFF. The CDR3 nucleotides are TGCGCCAGCAGCCGAGAACTTGGAGTTCGGTTCTTC.

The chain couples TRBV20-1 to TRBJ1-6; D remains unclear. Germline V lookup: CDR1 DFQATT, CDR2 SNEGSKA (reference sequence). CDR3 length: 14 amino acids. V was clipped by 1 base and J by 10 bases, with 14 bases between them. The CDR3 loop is CSARVQTAKSPLHF. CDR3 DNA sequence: TGCAGTGCTAGAGTCCAAACGGCCAAATCACCCCTCCACTTT.

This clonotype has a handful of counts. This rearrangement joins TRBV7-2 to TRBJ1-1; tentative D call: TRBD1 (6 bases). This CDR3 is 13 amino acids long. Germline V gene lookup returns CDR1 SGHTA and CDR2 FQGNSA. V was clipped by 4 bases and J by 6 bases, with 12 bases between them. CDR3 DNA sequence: TGTGCCAGCAGCTATGGACAGAGCGCTGAAGCTTTCTTT. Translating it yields CASSYGQSAEAFF.

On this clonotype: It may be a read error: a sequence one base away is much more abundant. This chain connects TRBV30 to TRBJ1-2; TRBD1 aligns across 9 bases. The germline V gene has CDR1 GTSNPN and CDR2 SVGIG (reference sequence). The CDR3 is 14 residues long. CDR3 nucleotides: TGTGCCTGGAGTGCGGGGGGGACAGGGACCGGCTACGCCTTC. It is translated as CAWSAGGTGTGYAF. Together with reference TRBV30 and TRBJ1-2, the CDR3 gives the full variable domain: SQTIHQWPATLVQPVGSPLSLECTVEGTSNPNLYWYRQAAGRGLQLLFYSVGIGQISSEVPQNLSASRPQDRQFILSSKKLLLSDSGFYLCAWSAGGTGTGYAFGSGTRLTVV.

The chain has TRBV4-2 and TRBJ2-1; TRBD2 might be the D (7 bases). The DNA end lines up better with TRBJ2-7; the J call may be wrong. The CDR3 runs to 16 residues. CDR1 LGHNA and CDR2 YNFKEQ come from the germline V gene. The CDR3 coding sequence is TGTGCCAGCAGCCTGGGGCCGGGGGGCCAGTACAATGAGCAGTACTTC. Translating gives CASSLGPGGQYNEQYF.

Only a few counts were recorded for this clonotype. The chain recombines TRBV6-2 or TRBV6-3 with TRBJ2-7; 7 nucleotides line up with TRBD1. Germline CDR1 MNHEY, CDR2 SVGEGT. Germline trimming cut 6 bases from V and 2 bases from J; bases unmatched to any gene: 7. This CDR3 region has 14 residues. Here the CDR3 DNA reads TGTGCCAGCAGAGTCACGGACAGGACCTACGAGCAGTACTTC. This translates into CASRVTDRTYEQYF.

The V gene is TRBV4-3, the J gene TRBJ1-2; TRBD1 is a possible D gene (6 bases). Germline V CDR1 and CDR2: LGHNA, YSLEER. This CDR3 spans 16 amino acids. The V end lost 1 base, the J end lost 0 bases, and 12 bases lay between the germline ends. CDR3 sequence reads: CASSQGLDRPNYGYTF. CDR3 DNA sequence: TGCGCCAGCAGCCAAGGGTTAGACAGGCCTAACTATGGCTACACCTTC.

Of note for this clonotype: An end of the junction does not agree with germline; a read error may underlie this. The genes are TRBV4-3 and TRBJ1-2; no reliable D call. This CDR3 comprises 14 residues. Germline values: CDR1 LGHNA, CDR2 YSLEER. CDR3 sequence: CASSQDGRTVGYIF. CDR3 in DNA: TGCGCCAGCAGCCAAGACGGAAGGACTGTAGGCTACATCTTC.

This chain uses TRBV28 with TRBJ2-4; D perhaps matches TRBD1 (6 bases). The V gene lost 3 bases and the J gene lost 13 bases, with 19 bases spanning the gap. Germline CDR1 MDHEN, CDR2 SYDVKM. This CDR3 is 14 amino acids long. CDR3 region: CASSFTGFKGKQYF. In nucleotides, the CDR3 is TGTGCCAGCAGTTTTACAGGGTTCAAAGGAAAGCAGTACTTC.

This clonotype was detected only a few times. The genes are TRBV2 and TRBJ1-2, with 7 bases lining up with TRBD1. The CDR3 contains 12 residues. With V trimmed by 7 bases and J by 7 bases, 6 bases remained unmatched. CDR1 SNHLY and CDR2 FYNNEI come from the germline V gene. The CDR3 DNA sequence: TGTGCCAGCAACACAGGGGACGTTGGCTACACCTTC. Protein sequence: CASNTGDVGYTF.

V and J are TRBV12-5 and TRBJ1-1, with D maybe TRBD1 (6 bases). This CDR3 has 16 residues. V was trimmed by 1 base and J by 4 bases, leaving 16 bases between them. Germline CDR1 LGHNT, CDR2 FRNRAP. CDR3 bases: TGTGCTAGTGGTTTGGACACAACAGGGTGGGGCACTGAAGCTTTCTTT. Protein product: CASGLDTTGWGTEAFF.

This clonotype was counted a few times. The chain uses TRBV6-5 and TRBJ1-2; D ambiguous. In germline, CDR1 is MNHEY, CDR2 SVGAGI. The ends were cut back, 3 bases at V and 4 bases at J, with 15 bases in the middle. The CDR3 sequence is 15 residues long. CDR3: CASSYRGPRPYGYTF. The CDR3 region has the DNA TGTGCCAGCAGTTATAGAGGACCACGGCCCTATGGCTACACCTTC.

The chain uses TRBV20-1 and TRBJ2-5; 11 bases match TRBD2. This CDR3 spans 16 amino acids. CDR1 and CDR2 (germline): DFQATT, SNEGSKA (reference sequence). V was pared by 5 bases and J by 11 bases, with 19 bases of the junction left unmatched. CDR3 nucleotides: TGCAGTGCTGGGTGGACTAGCGGGTATTCGAACAATGAGCAGTACTTC. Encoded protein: CSAGWTSGYSNNEQYF.

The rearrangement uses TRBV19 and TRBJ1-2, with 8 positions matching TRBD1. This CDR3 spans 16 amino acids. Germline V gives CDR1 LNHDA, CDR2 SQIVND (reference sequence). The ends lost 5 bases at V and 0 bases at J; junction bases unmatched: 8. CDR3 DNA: TGTGCCAGTAGTTCCGGGACAGGTGGAACTAACTATGGCTACACCTTC. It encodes CASSSGTGGTNYGYTF.

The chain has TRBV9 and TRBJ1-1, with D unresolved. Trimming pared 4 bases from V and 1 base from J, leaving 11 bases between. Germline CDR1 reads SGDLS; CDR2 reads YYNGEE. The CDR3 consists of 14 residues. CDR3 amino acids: CASSSRAQNTEAFF. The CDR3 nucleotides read TGTGCCAGCAGCTCCCGGGCCCAGAACACTGAAGCTTTCTTT.

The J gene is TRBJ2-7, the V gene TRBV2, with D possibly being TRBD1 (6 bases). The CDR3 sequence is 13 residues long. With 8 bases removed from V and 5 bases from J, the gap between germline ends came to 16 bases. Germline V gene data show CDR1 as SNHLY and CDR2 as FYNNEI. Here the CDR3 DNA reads TGTGCCAGCTACCACAGGGAACGGAACGAGCAGTACTTC. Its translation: CASYHRERNEQYF.

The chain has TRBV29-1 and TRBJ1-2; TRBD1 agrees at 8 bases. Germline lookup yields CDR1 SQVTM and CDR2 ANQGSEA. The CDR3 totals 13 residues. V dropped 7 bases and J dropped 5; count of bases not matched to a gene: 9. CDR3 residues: CSAPNTGGYGYTF. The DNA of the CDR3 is TGCAGCGCCCCTAACACAGGGGGGTATGGCTACACCTTC.

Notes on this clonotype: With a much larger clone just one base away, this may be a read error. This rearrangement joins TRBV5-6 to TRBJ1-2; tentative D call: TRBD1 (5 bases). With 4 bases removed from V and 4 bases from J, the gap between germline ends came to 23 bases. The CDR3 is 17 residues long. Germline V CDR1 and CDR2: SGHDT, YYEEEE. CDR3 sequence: CASSRGPMGDGIYGYTF. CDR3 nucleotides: TGTGCCAGCAGCCGGGGACCGATGGGGGACGGAATCTATGGCTACACCTTC.

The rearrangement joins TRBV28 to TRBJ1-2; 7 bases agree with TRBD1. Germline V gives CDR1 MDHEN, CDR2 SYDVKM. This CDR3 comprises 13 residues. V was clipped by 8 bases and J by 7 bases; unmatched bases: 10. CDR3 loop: CASVPDRVGGYTF. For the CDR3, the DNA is TGTGCCAGCGTACCTGACAGGGTCGGTGGCTACACCTTC.

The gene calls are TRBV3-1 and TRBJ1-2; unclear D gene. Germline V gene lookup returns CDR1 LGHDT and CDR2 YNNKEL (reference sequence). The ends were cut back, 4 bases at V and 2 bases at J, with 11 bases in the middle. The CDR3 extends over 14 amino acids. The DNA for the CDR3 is TGTGCCAGCAGCCGCGGACGGCTAAACTATGGCTACACCTTC. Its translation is CASSRGRLNYGYTF.